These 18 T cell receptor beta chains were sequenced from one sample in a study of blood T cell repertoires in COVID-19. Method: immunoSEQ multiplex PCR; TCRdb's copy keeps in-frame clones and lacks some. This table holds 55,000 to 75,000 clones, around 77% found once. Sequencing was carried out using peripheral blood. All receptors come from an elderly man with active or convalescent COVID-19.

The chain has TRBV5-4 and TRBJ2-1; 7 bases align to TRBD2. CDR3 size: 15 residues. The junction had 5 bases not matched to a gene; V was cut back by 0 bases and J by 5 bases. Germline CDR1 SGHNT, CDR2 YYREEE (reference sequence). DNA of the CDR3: TGTGCCAGCAGCTTGGACAGCGGGGCGCACAATGAGCAGTTCTTC. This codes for CASSLDSGAHNEQFF.

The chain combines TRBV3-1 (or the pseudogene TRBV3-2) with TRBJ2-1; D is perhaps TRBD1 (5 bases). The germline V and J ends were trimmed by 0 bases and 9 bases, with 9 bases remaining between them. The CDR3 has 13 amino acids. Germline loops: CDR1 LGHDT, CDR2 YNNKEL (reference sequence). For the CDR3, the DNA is TGTGCCAGCAGCCAAGACAGGGTTGGTGAGCAGTTCTTC. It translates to CASSQDRVGEQFF.

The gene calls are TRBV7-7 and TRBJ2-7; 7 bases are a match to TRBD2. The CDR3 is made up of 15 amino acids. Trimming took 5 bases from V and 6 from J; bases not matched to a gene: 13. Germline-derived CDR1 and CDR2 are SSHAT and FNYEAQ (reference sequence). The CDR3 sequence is CASSPRQAGSGEQYF. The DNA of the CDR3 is TGTGCCAGCAGCCCAAGGCAAGCGGGGTCGGGCGAGCAGTACTTC.

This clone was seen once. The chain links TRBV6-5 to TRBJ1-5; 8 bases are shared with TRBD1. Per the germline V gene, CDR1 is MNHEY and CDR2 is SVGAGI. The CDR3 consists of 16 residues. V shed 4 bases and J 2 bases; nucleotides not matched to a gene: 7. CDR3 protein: CASSSTTGAGNQPQHF. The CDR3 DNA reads TGTGCCAGCAGTTCAACGACAGGGGCGGGCAATCAGCCCCAGCATTTT.

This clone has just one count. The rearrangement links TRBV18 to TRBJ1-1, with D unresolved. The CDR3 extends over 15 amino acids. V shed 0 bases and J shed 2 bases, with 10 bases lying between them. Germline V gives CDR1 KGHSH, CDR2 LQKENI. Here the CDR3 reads CASSPPVRSNTEAFF. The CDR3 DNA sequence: TGTGCCAGCTCACCACCGGTCAGAAGTAACACTGAAGCTTTCTTT. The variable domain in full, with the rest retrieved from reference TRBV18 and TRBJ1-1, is NAGVMQNPRHLVRRRGQEARLRCSPMKGHSHVYWYRQLPEEGLKFMVYLQKENIIDESGMPKERFSAEFPKEGPSILRIQQVVRGDSAAYFCASSPPVRSNTEAFFGQGTRLTVV.

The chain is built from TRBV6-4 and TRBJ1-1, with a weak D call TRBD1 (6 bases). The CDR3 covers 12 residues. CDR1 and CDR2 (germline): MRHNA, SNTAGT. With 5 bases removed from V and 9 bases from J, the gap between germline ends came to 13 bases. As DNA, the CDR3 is TGTGCCAGCAGTCTTACTCGGGACAAAGCTTTCTTT. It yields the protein CASSLTRDKAFF.

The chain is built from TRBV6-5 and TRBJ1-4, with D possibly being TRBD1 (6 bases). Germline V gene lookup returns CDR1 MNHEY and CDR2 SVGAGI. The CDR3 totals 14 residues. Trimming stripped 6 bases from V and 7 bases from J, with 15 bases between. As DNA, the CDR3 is TGTGCCAGCAGACGTACAGGGCTTGTTGAAAAACTGTTTTTT. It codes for CASRRTGLVEKLFF.

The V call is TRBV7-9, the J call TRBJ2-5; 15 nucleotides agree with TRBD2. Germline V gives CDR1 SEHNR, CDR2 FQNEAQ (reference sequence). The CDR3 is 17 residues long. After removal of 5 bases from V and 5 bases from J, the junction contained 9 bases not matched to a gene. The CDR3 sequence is CASSPRTSGRVVETQYF. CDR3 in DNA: TGTGCCAGCAGCCCGAGGACTAGCGGGAGGGTGGTCGAGACCCAGTACTTC.

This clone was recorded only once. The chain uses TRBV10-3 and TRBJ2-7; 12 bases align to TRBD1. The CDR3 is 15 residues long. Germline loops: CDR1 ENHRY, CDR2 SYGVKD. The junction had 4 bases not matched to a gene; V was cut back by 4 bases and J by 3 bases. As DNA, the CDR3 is TGTGCCATCAGTGGAGGGACAGGGGGCGTCTACGAGCAGTACTTC. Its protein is CAISGGTGGVYEQYF.

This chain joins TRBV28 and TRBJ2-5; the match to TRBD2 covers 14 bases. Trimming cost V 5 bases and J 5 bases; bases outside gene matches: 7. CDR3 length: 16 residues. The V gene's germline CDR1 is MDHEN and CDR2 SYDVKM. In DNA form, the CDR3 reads TGTGCCAGCAGTGGGACTAGCGGGAGAGGTAGGGAGACCCAGTACTTC. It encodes CASSGTSGRGRETQYF.

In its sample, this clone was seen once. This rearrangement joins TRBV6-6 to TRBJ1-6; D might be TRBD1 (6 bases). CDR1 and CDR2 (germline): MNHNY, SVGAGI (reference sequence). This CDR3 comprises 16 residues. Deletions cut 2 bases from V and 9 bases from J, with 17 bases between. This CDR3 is CASSYGTGQYASPLHF. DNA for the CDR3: TGTGCCAGCAGTTACGGTACAGGACAGTATGCTTCACCCCTCCACTTT.

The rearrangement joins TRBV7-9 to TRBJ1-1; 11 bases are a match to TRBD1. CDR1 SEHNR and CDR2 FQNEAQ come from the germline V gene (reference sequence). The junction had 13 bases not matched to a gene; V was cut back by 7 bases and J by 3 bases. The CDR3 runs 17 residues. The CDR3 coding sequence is TGTGCCAGCACCAATCGACGGCCGGGACAGGGGGACACTGAAGCTTTCTTT. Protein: CASTNRRPGQGDTEAFF. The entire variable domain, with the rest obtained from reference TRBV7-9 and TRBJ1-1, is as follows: DTGVSQNPRHKITKRGQNVTFRCDPISEHNRLYWYRQTLGQGPEFLTYFQNEAQLEKSRLLSDRFSAERPKGSFSTLEIQRTEQGDSAMYLCASTNRRPGQGDTEAFFGQGTRLTVV.

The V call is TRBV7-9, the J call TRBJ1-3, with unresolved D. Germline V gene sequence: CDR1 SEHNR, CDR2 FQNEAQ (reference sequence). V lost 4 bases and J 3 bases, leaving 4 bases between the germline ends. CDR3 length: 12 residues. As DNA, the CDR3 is TGTGCCAGCAGCTCCGGTGGAAACACCATATATTTT. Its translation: CASSSGGNTIYF.

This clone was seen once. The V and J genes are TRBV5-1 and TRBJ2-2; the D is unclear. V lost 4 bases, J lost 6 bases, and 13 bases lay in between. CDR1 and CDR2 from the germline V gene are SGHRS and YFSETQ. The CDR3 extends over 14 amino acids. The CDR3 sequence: CASSRSSRSGELFF. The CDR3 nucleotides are TGCGCCAGCAGCCGGAGTTCCCGTTCCGGGGAGCTGTTTTTT. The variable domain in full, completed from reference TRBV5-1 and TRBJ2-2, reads KAGVTQTPRYLIKTRGQQVTLSCSPISGHRSVSWYQQTPGQGLQFLFEYFSETQRNKGNFPGRFSGRQFSNSRSEMNVSTLELGDSALYLCASSRSSRSGELFFGEGSRLTVL.

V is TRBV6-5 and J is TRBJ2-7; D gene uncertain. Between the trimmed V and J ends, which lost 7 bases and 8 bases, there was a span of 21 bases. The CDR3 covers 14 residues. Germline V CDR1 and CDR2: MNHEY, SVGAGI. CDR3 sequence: CASISPRLGLQQYF. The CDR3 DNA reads TGTGCCAGCATAAGTCCGCGGCTAGGTCTCCAGCAGTACTTC.

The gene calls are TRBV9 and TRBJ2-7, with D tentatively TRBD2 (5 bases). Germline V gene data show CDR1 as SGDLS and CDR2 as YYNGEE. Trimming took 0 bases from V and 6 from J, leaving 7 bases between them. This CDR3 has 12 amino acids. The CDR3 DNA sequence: TGTGCCAGCAGCGTAGTAGGAGGCGAGCAGTACTTC. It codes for CASSVVGGEQYF.

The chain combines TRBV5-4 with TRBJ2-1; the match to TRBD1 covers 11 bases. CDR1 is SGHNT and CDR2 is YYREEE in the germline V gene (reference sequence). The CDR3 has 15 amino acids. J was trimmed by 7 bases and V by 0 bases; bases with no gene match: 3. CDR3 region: CASSLVRDRGNEQFF. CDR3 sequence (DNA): TGTGCCAGCAGCTTGGTTCGGGACAGGGGGAATGAGCAGTTCTTC.

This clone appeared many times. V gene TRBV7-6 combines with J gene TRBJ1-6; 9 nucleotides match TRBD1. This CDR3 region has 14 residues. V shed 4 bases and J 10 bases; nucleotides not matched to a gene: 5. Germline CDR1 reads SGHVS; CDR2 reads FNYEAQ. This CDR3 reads CASSSGQGGSPLHF. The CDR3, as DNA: TGTGCCAGCAGCTCGGGACAGGGCGGATCACCCCTCCACTTT.